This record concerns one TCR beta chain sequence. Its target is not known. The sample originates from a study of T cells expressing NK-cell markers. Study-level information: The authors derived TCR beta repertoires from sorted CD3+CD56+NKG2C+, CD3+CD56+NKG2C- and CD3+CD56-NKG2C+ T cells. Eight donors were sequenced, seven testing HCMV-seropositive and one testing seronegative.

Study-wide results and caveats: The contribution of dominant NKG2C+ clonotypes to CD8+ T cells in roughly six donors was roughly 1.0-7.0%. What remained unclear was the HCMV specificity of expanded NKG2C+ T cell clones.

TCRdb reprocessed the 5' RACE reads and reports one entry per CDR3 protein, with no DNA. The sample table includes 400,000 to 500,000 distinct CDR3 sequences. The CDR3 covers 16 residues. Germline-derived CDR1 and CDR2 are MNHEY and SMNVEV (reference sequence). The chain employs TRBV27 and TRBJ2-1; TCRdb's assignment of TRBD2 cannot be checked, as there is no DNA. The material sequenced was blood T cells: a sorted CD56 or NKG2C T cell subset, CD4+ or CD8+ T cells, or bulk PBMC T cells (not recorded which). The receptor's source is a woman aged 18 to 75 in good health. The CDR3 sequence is CASSLLAGYSYNEQFF.